This T cell receptor (beta chain) was captured by sequencing in a study of T-cell reconstitution after alpha-beta-depleted transplantation in children. Study conclusions and caveats: T-cell counts and diversity at one year post-transplant came mainly from newly produced T cells. Several hundred graft clones that had expanded were reportedly the source of alpha-beta T cells about two months after transplant.

Unique molecular identifiers featured in how the TCRbeta library was prepared. One entry per CDR3 protein results from TCRdb running MiXCR on the PCR reads. The repertoire holds a few hundred thousand distinct CDR3 sequences, with over 40% as singletons. Deletions cut 4 bases from V and 0 bases from J, with 11 bases between. The CDR3 is 15 residues long. Germline-derived CDR1 and CDR2 are SGHKS and YYEKEE (reference sequence). A remark on this clonotype: As yet, its antigen is unknown.

This receptor was taken from a girl under 10 years old with aplastic anemia, due to receive a stem cell transplant. The chain couples TRBV5-5 to TRBJ1-5, with a tentative D call TRBD1 (5 bases). The sequenced sample was PBMCs, obtained before TCRalphabeta/CD19-depleted stem cell transplant. The CDR3 DNA reads as TGTGCCAGCAGCCCCAGGGCAGATAGCAATCAGCCCCAGCATTTT. Protein: CASSPRADSNQPQHF.